The next 23 T cell receptor beta chains were all read from a single sample in a study of HIV-infected patients and healthy controls. cDNA was made from about 500 ng RNA using alpha and beta constant primers. Alpha and beta chain libraries were made separately by chain-specific third strand synthesis with multiplexing indices. TCRdb independently ran MiXCR on the 5' RACE reads; one entry per CDR3 protein. The data show 5,500 to 7,000 distinct CDR3 sequences, roughly a quarter seen once. Whole blood was used without fractionation, so all unsorted peripheral T cells were included. Specimen: blood, collected before antiretroviral therapy. The receptors stem from an adult with HIV infection.

By sample share, this clonotype is medium-sized. This sequence joins TRBV4-2 and TRBJ2-1; 7 nucleotides match TRBD2. Trimming removed 1 base from V and 7 bases from J; junction bases left unmatched: 10. The CDR3 has 16 amino acids. In germline, CDR1 is LGHNA, CDR2 YNFKEQ. Here the CDR3 DNA reads TGTGCCAGCAGCCAAGTGATAGGGCTAGCGGTGAATGAGCAGTTCTTC. Translated, it gives CASSQVIGLAVNEQFF.

This clonotype is labeled as medium-sized. This chain uses TRBV6-5 with TRBJ1-2, with D maybe TRBD1 (6 bases). The CDR3 extends over 14 amino acids. CDR1 and CDR2 (germline): MNHEY, SVGAGI. Trimming stripped 6 bases from V and 8 bases from J, with 19 bases between. The CDR3, as DNA: TGTGCCAGCAGCGCGAGTATCAGGGGCGAGGGCTACACCTTC. Translating it yields CASSASIRGEGYTF.

In its sample, this clonotype ranks as medium-sized (0.01 to 0.1%). V usage is TRBV5-4 and J usage is TRBJ2-5; 7 nucleotides agree with TRBD1. In germline, CDR1 is SGHNT, CDR2 YYREEE (reference sequence). J was trimmed by 1 base and V by 4 bases; bases with no gene match: 4. This CDR3 is built from 14 residues. CDR3 amino acids: CASSLRTGQETQYF. The CDR3 DNA is TGTGCCAGCAGCCTACGGACAGGCCAAGAGACCCAGTACTTC.

This clonotype came up a few times. V and J are TRBV5-1 and TRBJ2-7; 9 bases agree with TRBD2. Trimming took 0 bases from V and 1 from J; bases not matched to a gene: 2. CDR3 length: 15 residues. Germline lookup yields CDR1 SGHRS and CDR2 YFSETQ. CDR3 coding DNA: TGCGCCAGCAGCTTGGAGCGGGGGGCATCCTACGAGCAGTACTTC. It codes for CASSLERGASYEQYF.

This clonotype was counted at least ten times. This chain links TRBV18 with TRBJ2-5; TRBD1 is a possible D gene (5 bases). CDR3 length: 14 amino acids. In germline, CDR1 is KGHSH, CDR2 LQKENI. Between the trimmed V and J ends, which lost 1 base and 0 bases, there was a span of 6 bases. In DNA form, the CDR3 reads TGTGCCAGCTCACCACAGGGGTACCAAGAGACCCAGTACTTC. Its protein product is CASSPQGYQETQYF.

This clonotype appeared a few times. This chain links TRBV19 with TRBJ1-2, with D unresolved. The CDR3 loop spans 12 amino acids. Germline assignment: CDR1 LNHDA and CDR2 SQIVND (reference sequence). The germline V and J ends were trimmed by 9 bases and 1 base, with 9 bases remaining between them. The chain's CDR3 is CASTGLNYGYTF. Written as DNA, the CDR3 is TGTGCCAGCACCGGACTTAACTATGGCTACACCTTC.

Note on this clonotype: Since a much larger clone is just one base distant, this may be a read error. The chain uses TRBV27 and TRBJ2-3; 8 nucleotides agree with TRBD2. The germline V gene has CDR1 MNHEY and CDR2 SMNVEV (reference sequence). The CDR3 length is 13 residues. The ends lost 4 bases at V and 13 bases at J; junction bases unmatched: 10. The CDR3 spells CASSWPSGLEEYF. The CDR3 region has the DNA TGTGCCAGCAGTTGGCCATCGGGACTAGAGGAGTATTTT.

This clonotype was found a few times. This chain connects TRBV7-2 to TRBJ1-2, with unresolved D. The CDR3 runs to 12 residues. V was trimmed by 5 bases and J by 4 bases, leaving 8 bases between them. Germline lookup yields CDR1 SGHTA and CDR2 FQGNSA. This chain's CDR3 is CASSREAYGYTF. As DNA, the CDR3 is TGTGCCAGCAGCCGAGAAGCCTATGGCTACACCTTC.

This clonotype showed up just a few times. This chain links TRBV5-1 with TRBJ1-4; TRBD1 agrees at 7 bases. Germline CDR1 is SGHRS and CDR2 is YFSETQ. V gave up 3 bases and J gave up 4 bases; unmatched junction bases: 3. The length of the CDR3 is 14 residues. The CDR3 loop is CASSSTGINEKLFF. CDR3 DNA: TGCGCCAGCAGCTCGACAGGGATTAATGAAAAACTGTTTTTT.

This clonotype is termed medium-sized (0.01 to 0.1%). The chain uses TRBV6-4 and TRBJ2-2; D call uncertain. The V and J ends lost 0 bases and 4 bases respectively, with 6 bases between them. CDR1 and CDR2 (germline): MRHNA, SNTAGT. This CDR3 contains 14 residues. The CDR3 DNA is TGTGCCAGCAGTGACTCCCCGGGCACCGGGGAGCTGTTTTTT. Amino acid sequence: CASSDSPGTGELFF.

This clonotype was counted many times. The chain employs TRBV6-2 or TRBV6-3 and TRBJ1-1; D is unclear. The CDR3 totals 10 residues. Between the trimmed V and J ends, which lost 7 bases and 0 bases, there was a span of 0 bases. CDR1 and CDR2 from the germline V gene are MNHEY and SVGEGT. CDR3 in amino acids: CASMNTEAFF. The CDR3, as DNA: TGTGCCAGCATGAACACTGAAGCTTTCTTT.

By share, this clonotype ranks as medium-sized. This chain uses TRBV4-1 with TRBJ2-7; 8 nucleotides match TRBD2. The ends lost 0 bases at V and 3 bases at J; junction bases unmatched: 10. Germline CDR1 and CDR2: MGHRA and YSYEKL. This CDR3 spans 17 amino acids. This CDR3 is CASSQEIPGGGSYEQYF. For the CDR3, the DNA is TGCGCCAGCAGCCAAGAGATTCCGGGCGGGGGGAGCTACGAGCAGTACTTC.

This clonotype appeared a few times. V usage is TRBV10-1 and J usage is TRBJ2-1; D perhaps matches TRBD2 (6 bases). Germline values: CDR1 WNHNN, CDR2 SYGVQD (reference sequence). Trimming removed 8 bases from V and 8 bases from J, with 10 bases in between. The CDR3 is 11 amino acids. CDR3 DNA: TGCGCCAGCGGGGAGGAGGATGAGCAGTTCTTC. It yields the protein CASGEEDEQFF.

By share of the sample, this clonotype is medium-sized. The chain has TRBV7-9 and TRBJ2-5; D might be TRBD1 or TRBD2, each matching 5 bases. The CDR3 covers 14 residues. Trimming stripped 4 bases from V and 5 bases from J, with 14 bases between. Germline V lookup: CDR1 SEHNR, CDR2 FQNEAQ (reference sequence). The CDR3 sequence: CASSSPYGAETQYF. The CDR3 bases are TGTGCCAGCAGCTCCCCTTACGGGGCCGAGACCCAGTACTTC.

Worth noting for this clonotype: Being one base from a much bigger clone, this may be a read error. The V call is TRBV20-1, the J call TRBJ2-3; possibly TRBD1 or TRBD2 for D (6 bases each). Trimming took off 4 bases at V and 1 base at J, with 18 bases between the two ends. The CDR3 extends over 16 amino acids. CDR1 and CDR2 (germline): DFQATT, SNEGSKA (reference sequence). CDR3 region: CSAKETIGGRTDTQYF. For the CDR3, the DNA is TGCAGTGCTAAAGAGACTATCGGGGGCCGCACAGATACGCAGTATTTT.

By proportion, this clonotype is medium-sized. This chain connects TRBV5-4 to TRBJ1-2; D might be TRBD1 (5 bases). CDR1 is SGHNT, CDR2 YYREEE, per germline (reference sequence). The CDR3 loop spans 15 amino acids. V was clipped by 4 bases and J by 2 bases, with 15 bases between them. The CDR3 bases are TGTGCCAGCAGCCCACGGGGTCAGGGCAACTATGGCTACACCTTC. Translated: CASSPRGQGNYGYTF.

In its sample, this clonotype was seen many times. This chain links TRBV15 with TRBJ1-4; D unresolved. Between the trimmed V and J ends, which lost 5 bases and 4 bases, there was a span of 8 bases. The CDR3 loop spans 13 amino acids. Germline loops: CDR1 LNHNV, CDR2 YYDKDF (reference sequence). The DNA for the CDR3 is TGTGCCACCAGCCTACGGCATAATGAAAAACTGTTTTTT. This sequence encodes CATSLRHNEKLFF.

The chain has TRBV24-1 and TRBJ2-1; 7 bases match TRBD2. The CDR3 contains 13 residues. V dropped 9 bases and J dropped 5; count of bases not matched to a gene: 6. Looked up from germline, CDR1 is KGHDR and CDR2 is SFDVKD. The CDR3 sequence: CATEGGAHNEQFF. DNA for the CDR3: TGTGCCACCGAGGGAGGGGCCCACAATGAGCAGTTCTTC.

The table lists this clonotype with many counts. Mismatch with germline at one junction end may stem from a read error. The chain recombines TRBV7-7 with TRBJ1-4; 9 bases align to TRBD1. Germline V gene sequence: CDR1 SSHAT, CDR2 FNYEAQ (reference sequence). This CDR3 has 14 residues. The CDR3: CASSPTGGGEKLFF. The CDR3 DNA reads as TGTGCTAGCAGCCCGACAGGGGGAGGTGAAAAACTGTTTTTT.

The CDR3 DNA sequence: TGTGCCATCTATAACCGGGGACAGAACACAGATACGCAGTATTTT. Translation gives CAIYNRGQNTDTQYF. The V and J genes are TRBV18 and TRBJ2-3; TRBD1 aligns across 7 bases. V trimming: 10 bases; J trimming: 2 bases; junction bases outside the gene matches: 12. The CDR3 length is 15 residues. The germline V gene has CDR1 KGHSH and CDR2 LQKENI.

This chain uses TRBV6-1 with TRBJ1-4, with TRBD1 matching over 7 bases. This CDR3 has 17 amino acids. Germline trimming cut 5 bases from V and 0 bases from J; bases unmatched to any gene: 9. Germline CDR1 and CDR2: MNHNS and SASEGT. The CDR3 nucleotides read TGTGCCAGCAGTACCGGGACAGAGGATACAACTAATGAAAAACTGTTTTTT. Amino acids: CASSTGTEDTTNEKLFF.

This clonotype occurred a few times. The rearrangement links TRBV27 to TRBJ1-1; D might be TRBD1 (6 bases). Trimming stripped 3 bases from V and 4 bases from J, with 12 bases between. Germline lookup yields CDR1 MNHEY and CDR2 SMNVEV (reference sequence). The CDR3 has 14 residues. CDR3 sequence reads: CASSFGGPGTEAFF. CDR3 DNA sequence: TGTGCCAGCAGTTTCGGGGGCCCGGGCACTGAAGCTTTCTTT.

The table lists this clonotype with many counts. J is TRBJ1-6 and V is TRBV20-1; 7 bases align to TRBD1. With 0 bases clipped from V and 3 bases from J, the junction kept 11 bases outside the gene matches. This CDR3 has 18 amino acids. Germline V CDR1 and CDR2: DFQATT, SNEGSKA (reference sequence). CDR3 nucleotide sequence: TGCAGTGCTAGAGATTTGGGAAGGGGGCTTTACTATAATTCACCCCTCCACTTT. This codes for CSARDLGRGLYYNSPLHF.